The clone carrying this T cell receptor beta chain came up many times. Its target is unknown. Genes and germline are mouse. The read halts 4 residues ahead of the CDR3 end, with the missing end drawn from the germline J gene. RNA extraction and reverse transcription yielded cDNA as sequencing template. The assay was immunoSEQ multiplex PCR, and TCRdb's table has in-frame clones only and misses some. The sample presents about 2,700 clones, none singletons. The CDR3 spans 14 residues. V shed 3 bases and J 1 base; nucleotides not matched to a gene: 1. The V gene's germline CDR1 is FNHDT and CDR2 SITEND (reference sequence). These data belong to a study of CD8+ T cells in alopecia areata. Overall study context: Skin grafts from approximately 6-13-month-old C3H/HeJ donors with spontaneous alopecia were placed on roughly 7-10-week-old female C3H/HeJ mice. Study-level findings and limits: Mice gave a clearer picture of TCR sharing than patients did, possibly for HLA-related reasons. In scalp samples, resident alphabeta T cells of normal skin are also sequenced.

The sequenced sample was lesional skin. This chain links TRBV19 with TRBJ1-2, with 9 bases lining up with TRBD1. The sequence came from a C3H/HeJ mouse with alopecia areata. These mice share the MHC haplotype H2-k. CDR3 region: CASSRDRVNSDYTF. The CDR3 DNA, read in part, is TGTGCCAGCAGTAGGGACAGGGTAAACTCC.